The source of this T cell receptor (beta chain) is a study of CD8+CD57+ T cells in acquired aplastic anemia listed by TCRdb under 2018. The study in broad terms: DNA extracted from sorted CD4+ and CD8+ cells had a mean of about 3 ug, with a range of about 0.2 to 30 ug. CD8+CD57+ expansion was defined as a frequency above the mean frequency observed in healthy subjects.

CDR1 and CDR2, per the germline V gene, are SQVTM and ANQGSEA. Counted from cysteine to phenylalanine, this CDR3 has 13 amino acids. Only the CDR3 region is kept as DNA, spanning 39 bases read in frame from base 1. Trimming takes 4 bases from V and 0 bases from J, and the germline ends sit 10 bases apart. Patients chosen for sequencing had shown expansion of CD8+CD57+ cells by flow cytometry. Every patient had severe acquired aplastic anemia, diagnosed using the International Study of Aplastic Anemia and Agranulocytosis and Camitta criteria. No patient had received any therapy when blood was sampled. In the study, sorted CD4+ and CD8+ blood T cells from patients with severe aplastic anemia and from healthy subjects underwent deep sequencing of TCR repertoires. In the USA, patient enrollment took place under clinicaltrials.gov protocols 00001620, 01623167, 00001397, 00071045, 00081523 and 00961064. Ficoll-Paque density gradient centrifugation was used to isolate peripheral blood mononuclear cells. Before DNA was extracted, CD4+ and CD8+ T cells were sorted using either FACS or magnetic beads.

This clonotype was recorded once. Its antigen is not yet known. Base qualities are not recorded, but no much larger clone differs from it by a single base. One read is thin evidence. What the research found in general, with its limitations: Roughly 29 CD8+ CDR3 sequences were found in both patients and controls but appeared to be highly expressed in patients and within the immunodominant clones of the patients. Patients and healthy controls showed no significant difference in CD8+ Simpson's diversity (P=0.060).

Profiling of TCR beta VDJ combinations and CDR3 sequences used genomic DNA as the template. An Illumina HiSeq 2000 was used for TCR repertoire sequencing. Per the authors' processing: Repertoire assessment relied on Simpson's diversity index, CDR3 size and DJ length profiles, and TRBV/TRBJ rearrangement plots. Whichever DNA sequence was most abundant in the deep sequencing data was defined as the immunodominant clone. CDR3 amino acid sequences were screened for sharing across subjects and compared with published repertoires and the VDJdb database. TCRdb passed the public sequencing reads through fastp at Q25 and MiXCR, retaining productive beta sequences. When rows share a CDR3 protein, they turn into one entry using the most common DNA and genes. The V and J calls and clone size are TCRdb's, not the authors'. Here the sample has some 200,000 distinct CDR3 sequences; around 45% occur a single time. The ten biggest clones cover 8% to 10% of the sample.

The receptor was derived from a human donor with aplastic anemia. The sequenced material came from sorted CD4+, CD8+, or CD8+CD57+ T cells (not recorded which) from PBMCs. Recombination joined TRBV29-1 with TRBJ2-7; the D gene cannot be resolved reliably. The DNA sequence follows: TGCAGCGTTGTGGGCAGGAGCTCCTACGAGCAGTACTTC. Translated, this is CSVVGRSSYEQYF.